The clone carrying this T cell receptor (beta chain) was recorded at least ten times. Its antigen remains unidentified. One entry per CDR3 protein results from TCRdb running MiXCR on the reads. The sample shows almost 300,000 distinct CDR3 sequences, around 10% of them seen only once. CDR1 is SQVTM and CDR2 is ANQGSEA in the germline V gene. The CDR3 is made up of 17 amino acids. The junction had 18 bases not matched to a gene; V was cut back by 5 bases and J by 4 bases. This specimen comes from a study of T cell repertoires in cytomegalovirus infection. The overall study: It can be stated that public TCR beta signatures indicated CMV infection as well as a matching HLA type. Whole-study results and caveats: The ex vivo response showed dominance by HLA-C-restricted CMV-specific TCR beta clonotypes.

J is TRBJ2-3 and V is TRBV29-1; 7 bases are a match to TRBD1. The receptor's source is a human donor in good health (CMV status not recorded). Some clones in this sample may be carry-over from other donors' samples. The sample taken for sequencing was PBMCs. CDR3 in amino acids: CSVQLIRTGGISDTQYF. CDR3 sequence (DNA): TGCAGCGTTCAACTGATTCGGACAGGTGGGATTTCAGATACGCAGTATTTT.